This T cell receptor beta chain was documented in a study of tumor-infiltrating lymphocytes in primary liver carcinoma. Looking at the study overall: The patient population consisted of men and women between 30 and 69 years of age.

The study, taken as a whole, reports: Reduced overlap was seen in tumor-adjacent and tumor-blood pairs versus tumor region pairs. Among top clones, only about 8-25% appeared in all five tumor regions.

Reverse transcription of 500 ng total RNA with a constant-region primer produced TCR beta cDNA. A slightly modified ARM-PCR protocol with three nested multiplex PCR rounds produced these TCR beta libraries. Researchers ran the first two PCR rounds for roughly 10 cycles each with TRBV1-TRBV30 forward primers and a C-beta reverse primer. TCRdb recomputed calls from the multiplex PCR reads with MiXCR, one row per CDR3 protein. The table has about 21,000 distinct CDR3 sequences, 60% to 80% seen once. Germline assignment: CDR1 SGHDT and CDR2 YYEEEE. This CDR3 region has 13 residues. Trimming cost V 7 bases and J 10 bases, with 20 bases left between them. From unsorted bulk tissue weighing roughly 18-31 mg, DNA and RNA were co-extracted. The cohort consisted of patients whose primary liver carcinoma was surgically resected. A remark on this clonotype: The antigen is not known.

Sequencing was carried out using liver tumor tissue from sampling region 1. Described subset: tumor region T1, superior pole. This sequence originates from a woman under 40 with primary liver carcinoma and hepatitis B virus infection. The V and J genes are TRBV5-6 and TRBJ1-1; tentatively, D is TRBD1 (6 bases). The CDR3 DNA reads TGTGCCAGCGCCTTTTGGGGCTGCAGGGGAGCTTTCTTT. It translates to CASAFWGCRGAFF.